Following are 5 T cell receptor beta chains from one sample sequenced in a study of tumor-infiltrating lymphocytes in oesophageal squamous cell carcinoma. TCRdb re-analysed the PCR reads in MiXCR, keeping a single row per CDR3 protein. Among 2,000 to 3,000 distinct CDR3 sequences listed, 15% were seen once. Sequenced sample: esophageal tumor tissue. Receptors were obtained from a male donor with esophageal squamous cell carcinoma.

In this sample, this clonotype is medium-sized. The V call is TRBV7-9, the J call TRBJ2-1; 8 nucleotides line up with TRBD2. Germline values: CDR1 SEHNR, CDR2 FQNEAQ (reference sequence). The ends lost 5 bases at V and 7 bases at J; junction bases unmatched: 4. The length of the CDR3 is 13 residues. The DNA of the CDR3 is TGTGCCAGCAGCGTGGGACTAGTTAATGAGCAGTTCTTC. Amino acid sequence: CASSVGLVNEQFF.

This clonotype was seen many times. The rearrangement uses TRBV5-6 and TRBJ2-5; 9 bases line up with TRBD1. This CDR3 has 14 amino acids. Germline V lookup: CDR1 SGHDT, CDR2 YYEEEE. V gave up 2 bases and J gave up 7 bases; unmatched junction bases: 6. The CDR3 DNA sequence: TGTGCCAGCAGCTTAGCGACAGGGGGGGGGACCCAGTACTTC. Its translation: CASSLATGGGTQYF.

This clonotype was observed a few times. J is TRBJ2-2 and V is TRBV4-1; 7 bases align to TRBD2. CDR3 length: 13 residues. With 4 bases clipped from V and 9 bases from J, the junction kept 5 bases outside the gene matches. CDR1 MGHRA and CDR2 YSYEKL come from the germline V gene. The CDR3 nucleotides read TGCGCCAGCAGCCGAAGCGGGGCCTGGGAGCTGTTTTTT. Its translation is CASSRSGAWELFF.

This clonotype has a count of ten or more. This chain links TRBV28 with TRBJ2-7; D gene unclear. The length of the CDR3 is 12 residues. CDR1 is MDHEN, CDR2 SYDVKM, per germline. V gave up 2 bases and J gave up 3 bases, with 5 bases separating them. The CDR3 DNA reads as TGTGCCAGCAGTTTAAGTAGCTACGAGCAGTACTTC. As protein: CASSLSSYEQYF.

The table lists this clonotype with many counts. This chain links TRBV5-4 with TRBJ2-3; 11 nucleotides match TRBD1. This CDR3 has 15 amino acids. Unmatched junction bases numbered 5, after V lost 2 bases and J lost 6 bases. Per germline, CDR1 SGHNT and CDR2 YYREEE (reference sequence). CDR3 DNA: TGTGCCAGCAGCTTTTTGGGACAGGGGGAGGATACGCAGTATTTT. It codes for CASSFLGQGEDTQYF.